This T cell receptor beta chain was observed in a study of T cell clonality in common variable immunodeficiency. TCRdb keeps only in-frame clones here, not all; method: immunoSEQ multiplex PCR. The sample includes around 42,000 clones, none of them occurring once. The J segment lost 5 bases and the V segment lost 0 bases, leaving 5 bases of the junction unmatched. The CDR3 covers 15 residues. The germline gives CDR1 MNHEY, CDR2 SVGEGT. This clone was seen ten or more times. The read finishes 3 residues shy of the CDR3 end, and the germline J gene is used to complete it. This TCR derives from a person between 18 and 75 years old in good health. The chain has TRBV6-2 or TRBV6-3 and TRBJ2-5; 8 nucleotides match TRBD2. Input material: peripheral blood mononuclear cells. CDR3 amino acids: CASSYSSASGETQYF. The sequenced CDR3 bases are TGTGCCAGCAGTTACTCGTCGGCTAGCGGGGAGACC.